This TCR beta chain appears in the sequencing data of a study of cytomegalovirus exposure and HLA in healthy donors. Findings and limits, study-wide: Cytomegalovirus status was reportedly diagnosed by the classifier with high specificity and sensitivity. Later genetic work tied a missense DCLRE1C variant to beta-chain V and J trimming. In an earlier analysis, most TCR beta V segments were productive about 90% or about 30% of the time.

Researchers ran the PCR with 60 Vbeta and 13 Jbeta primers. Per the original data handling: A follow-up analysis tallied 65 million to 80 million unique TCR beta chains, roughly 11 million shared. Assay used: immunoSEQ multiplex PCR; TCRdb lists only in-frame clones, some missing. The V and J calls and clone size come from that table; D and trimming were worked out from the DNA. The sample carries about 180,000 clones, roughly 85% recorded once. As regards this clone: Its antigen remains unidentified.

The sample taken for sequencing was PBMCs. The TCR was taken from a middle-aged woman in good health and CMV-seronegative.

CDR3 protein: CASSPILLDRDLETQYF. CDR3 nucleotide sequence: TGTGCCAGCAGTCCGATCCTCCTGGACAGGGACCTTGAGACCCAGTACTTC. V is TRBV27 and J is TRBJ2-5; TRBD1 aligns across 8 bases. Germline loops: CDR1 MNHEY, CDR2 SMNVEV (reference sequence). CDR3 length: 17 residues. V was pared by 5 bases and J by 5 bases, with 16 bases of the junction left unmatched.